This entry lists 32 T cell receptor beta chains sequenced from one sample in a study of blood T cell repertoires in COVID-19 (dated by TCRdb to the early 2020s). Libraries came from the immunoSEQ multiplex PCR assay. Imported from immuneACCESS, the table was reduced by TCRdb to in-frame sequences with V and J called. These copies leave out some clones; in studies compared against another copy, an unresolved V gene accounts for under half, and the cause of the remainder is not known. The sample profile shows fewer than 500,000 clones; about nine tenths of them were found once. The ten largest clones take up 0.7% of the sample. The sequenced sample consisted of PBMCs or T cells enriched from blood (not recorded which). These receptors came from a woman in her late teens or twenties who had recovered from COVID-19.

CDR3 coding DNA: TGCGCCAGCAGCCGGCCGATAATGAACACCGGGGAGCTGTTTTTT. This codes for CASSRPIMNTGELFF. This sequence joins TRBV4-1 and TRBJ2-2; D gene uncertain. Between the trimmed V and J ends, which lost 4 bases and 1 base, there was a span of 10 bases. Germline V gives CDR1 MGHRA, CDR2 YSYEKL. CDR3 size: 15 residues.

The gene calls are TRBV2 and TRBJ2-2; the D gene is possibly TRBD2 (5 bases). Trimming cost V 3 bases and J 1 base, with 9 bases left between them. This CDR3 is built from 15 residues. Germline lookup yields CDR1 SNHLY and CDR2 FYNNEI. The CDR3 DNA is TGTGCCAGCAGTGAGCTCGGGGTGAACACCGGGGAGCTGTTTTTT. Its protein is CASSELGVNTGELFF.

The rearrangement links TRBV30 to TRBJ2-3; TRBD2 aligns across 7 bases. The CDR3 extends over 15 amino acids. CDR1 is GTSNPN and CDR2 is SVGIG in the germline V gene (reference sequence). Trimming cost V 0 bases and J 5 bases; bases outside gene matches: 8. The CDR3 DNA sequence: TGTGCCTGGAGTGTCTTGGGGGGGTCCGGAGATACGCAGTATTTT. Residues: CAWSVLGGSGDTQYF.

V gene TRBV7-9 combines with J gene TRBJ2-7; 11 bases are shared with TRBD2. Germline V gene data show CDR1 as SEHNR and CDR2 as FQNEAQ (reference sequence). The CDR3 sequence is 14 residues long. The V and J ends lost 4 bases and 4 bases, in that order; junction bases with no gene match: 3. The CDR3 reads CASSSGTSGYEQYF. DNA of the CDR3: TGTGCCAGCAGCTCCGGGACTAGCGGATACGAGCAGTACTTC. The complete variable domain, with remaining parts taken from reference TRBV7-9 and TRBJ2-7, reads DTGVSQNPRHKITKRGQNVTFRCDPISEHNRLYWYRQTLGQGPEFLTYFQNEAQLEKSRLLSDRFSAERPKGSFSTLEIQRTEQGDSAMYLCASSSGTSGYEQYFGPGTRLTVT.

This chain's CDR3 is CASSQDLRQLYGYTF. In DNA, the CDR3 is TGTGCCAGCAGCCAAGATCTCAGGCAGCTCTATGGCTACACCTTC. The genes are TRBV3-1 (or the pseudogene TRBV3-2) and TRBJ1-2; D gene ambiguous. Trimming cost V 0 bases and J 4 bases, with 12 bases left between them. The germline CDR1 and CDR2 sequences are LGHDT and YNNKEL (reference sequence). This CDR3 comprises 15 residues.

The V call is TRBV5-1, the J call TRBJ1-3; no definite D call. The germline V gene has CDR1 SGHRS and CDR2 YFSETQ. The CDR3 sequence is 15 residues long. Trimming pared 0 bases from V and 4 bases from J, leaving 11 bases between. The CDR3 is CASSLGPSSGNTIYF. The DNA of the CDR3 is TGCGCCAGCAGCTTGGGGCCCAGTTCGGGAAACACCATATATTTT. The variable domain in full, with the rest retrieved from reference TRBV5-1 and TRBJ1-3, is KAGVTQTPRYLIKTRGQQVTLSCSPISGHRSVSWYQQTPGQGLQFLFEYFSETQRNKGNFPGRFSGRQFSNSRSEMNVSTLELGDSALYLCASSLGPSSGNTIYFGEGSWLTVV.

This clone was found a few times. The V gene is TRBV5-5, the J gene TRBJ1-3; 12 bases are shared with TRBD1. This CDR3 comprises 17 residues. The J segment lost 3 bases and the V segment lost 4 bases, leaving 8 bases of the junction unmatched. CDR1 is SGHKS, CDR2 YYEKEE, per germline (reference sequence). DNA of the CDR3: TGTGCCAGCAGCCGGGACAGGGGGCTGTCGAGTGGAAACACCATATATTTT. Its protein product is CASSRDRGLSSGNTIYF.

Remarks on this clone: The same CDR3 also results from other DNA sequences found in this sample. The rearrangement joins TRBV10-3 to TRBJ2-7; D not certain. The germline gives CDR1 ENHRY, CDR2 SYGVKD. The CDR3 is 12 amino acids. V dropped 3 bases and J dropped 0 bases, with 3 bases sitting between them. The CDR3 sequence: CAISDSSYEQYF. The DNA of the CDR3 is TGTGCCATCAGTGACAGCTCCTACGAGCAGTACTTC.

The chain has TRBV5-3 and TRBJ1-4; no clear D gene. TRBV5-3 is recorded as an ORF, its role being uncertain. CDR3 length: 17 residues. V lost 2 bases and J 2 bases, leaving 16 bases between the germline ends. The CDR3 loop is CARSLNFSEMTNEKLFF. CDR3 DNA sequence: TGTGCCAGAAGCTTAAATTTTTCGGAGATGACTAATGAAAAACTGTTTTTT.

The rearrangement joins TRBV15 to TRBJ1-2; D uncertain. The length of the CDR3 is 15 residues. V shed 0 bases and J shed 0 bases, with 8 bases lying between them. The V gene's germline CDR1 is LNHNV and CDR2 YYDKDF (reference sequence). Written as DNA, the CDR3 is TGTGCCACCAGCAGAGAAGCGGATTCTAACTATGGCTACACCTTC. As protein: CATSREADSNYGYTF.

The rearrangement uses TRBV5-1 and TRBJ2-2, with D unresolved. Trimming took off 3 bases at V and 4 bases at J, with 10 bases between the two ends. From germline, CDR1 is SGHRS and CDR2 YFSETQ. The CDR3 totals 14 residues. CDR3 protein: CASSSEQSTGELFF. CDR3 DNA: TGCGCCAGCAGCTCAGAACAGAGCACCGGGGAGCTGTTTTTT.

V and J are TRBV6-5 and TRBJ1-2; D unclear. The CDR3 consists of 12 residues. V shed 3 bases and J shed 7 bases, with 9 bases lying between them. Germline-derived CDR1 and CDR2 are MNHEY and SVGAGI. As DNA, the CDR3 is TGTGCCAGCAGTTATGAGGGAACTGGCTACACCTTC. It encodes CASSYEGTGYTF.

The DNA for the CDR3 is TGTGCCACCCGGGGGGCCAACACCGGGGAGCTGTTTTTT. Protein product: CATRGANTGELFF. The rearrangement joins TRBV7-3 to TRBJ2-2; possible D gene TRBD2, 7 bases. V was trimmed by 10 bases and J by 2 bases, leaving 11 bases between them. Germline assignment: CDR1 SGHTA and CDR2 FQGTGA. This CDR3 spans 13 amino acids.

V usage is TRBV7-8 and J usage is TRBJ1-2, with 7 bases identical to TRBD1. Germline values: CDR1 SGHVS, CDR2 FQNEAQ. The V and J ends lost 5 bases and 7 bases, in that order; junction bases with no gene match: 16. This CDR3 spans 16 amino acids. CDR3 region: CASSDPGTDYYSGYTF. Here the CDR3 DNA reads TGTGCCAGCAGCGACCCCGGGACAGATTATTATTCTGGCTACACCTTC.

The chain uses TRBV11-2 and TRBJ2-3; TRBD2 matches 7 bases. Unmatched junction bases numbered 17, after V lost 7 bases and J lost 4 bases. CDR3 size: 17 residues. Germline CDR1 reads SGHAT; CDR2 reads FQNNGV. In DNA, the CDR3 is TGTGCCAGCACCCTTACCGGGGGACTAAGCTATCCAGATACGCAGTATTTT. Translated, it gives CASTLTGGLSYPDTQYF.

This rearrangement joins TRBV5-6 to TRBJ1-3; D remains unclear. Trimming removed 4 bases from V and 2 bases from J, with 16 bases in between. There are 16 residues in the CDR3. The germline V gene has CDR1 SGHDT and CDR2 YYEEEE. CDR3 protein: CASSASFGRPGNTIYF. In DNA, the CDR3 is TGTGCCAGCAGCGCTTCGTTTGGGAGGCCTGGAAACACCATATATTTT.

The V call is TRBV7-3, the J call TRBJ2-1; D might be TRBD2 (7 bases). V was clipped by 5 bases and J by 7 bases, with 21 bases between them. CDR3 length equals 16 residues. Germline lookup yields CDR1 SGHTA and CDR2 FQGTGA. DNA of the CDR3: TGTGCCAGCAGCCCGAACCCCGCGGGGGCGGGTAATGAGCAGTTCTTC. This sequence encodes CASSPNPAGAGNEQFF.

The V and J genes are TRBV4-1 and TRBJ1-1; 8 positions match TRBD1. Germline V gene data show CDR1 as MGHRA and CDR2 as YSYEKL. The CDR3 totals 15 residues. V shed 3 bases, J shed 7 bases, and the junction held 10 bases outside the gene matches. CDR3 residues: CASSQRTGGEDEAFF. CDR3 nucleotide sequence: TGCGCCAGCAGCCAGCGAACAGGGGGGGAGGATGAAGCTTTCTTT.

In this sample, this clone turned up a few times. This sequence joins TRBV30 and TRBJ1-5; possible D gene TRBD1, 5 bases. The V and J ends lost 5 bases and 1 base respectively, with 9 bases between them. This CDR3 region has 13 residues. CDR1 and CDR2 from the germline V gene are GTSNPN and SVGIG (reference sequence). The CDR3 reads CAWQGGSNQPQHF. DNA for the CDR3: TGTGCCTGGCAGGGTGGAAGCAATCAGCCCCAGCATTTT.

This chain uses TRBV7-9 with TRBJ2-7, with TRBD2 identical over 8 bases. Per the germline V gene, CDR1 is SEHNR and CDR2 is FQNEAQ (reference sequence). V gave up 5 bases and J gave up 5 bases; unmatched junction bases: 5. The length of the CDR3 is 13 residues. CDR3 DNA sequence: TGTGCCAGCAGCCCCTCGGGGGGGGACGAGCAGTACTTC. Translated, it gives CASSPSGGDEQYF. Complete variable domain (other parts from reference TRBV7-9 and TRBJ2-7): DTGVSQNPRHKITKRGQNVTFRCDPISEHNRLYWYRQTLGQGPEFLTYFQNEAQLEKSRLLSDRFSAERPKGSFSTLEIQRTEQGDSAMYLCASSPSGGDEQYFGPGTRLTVT.

This sequence joins TRBV28 and TRBJ2-7; 10 nucleotides agree with TRBD1. Germline loops: CDR1 MDHEN, CDR2 SYDVKM. This CDR3 is built from 14 residues. V lost 5 bases and J lost 9; bases outside the gene matches: 10. The CDR3 spells CASSSGQGVERQYF. As DNA, the CDR3 is TGTGCCAGCAGTAGTGGACAGGGGGTGGAACGGCAGTACTTC.

This rearrangement joins TRBV27 to TRBJ1-2; TRBD1 might be the D (6 bases). There are 16 residues in the CDR3. CDR1 and CDR2 from the germline V gene are MNHEY and SMNVEV (reference sequence). V lost 5 bases to trimming and J lost 1 base, with 17 bases between them. In nucleotides, the CDR3 is TGTGCCAGCAGTCGGACAGTCAATGAGATTAACTATGGCTACACCTTC. Translating it yields CASSRTVNEINYGYTF.

V usage is TRBV11-2 and J usage is TRBJ1-4, with 10 positions matching TRBD1. The CDR3 runs 16 residues. J was trimmed by 5 bases and V by 5 bases; bases with no gene match: 8. Germline values: CDR1 SGHAT, CDR2 FQNNGV. This chain's CDR3 is CASSRNGQGGNEKLFF. CDR3 in DNA: TGTGCCAGCAGCCGGAACGGACAGGGGGGGAATGAAAAACTGTTTTTT.

This clone was counted only a few times. The rearrangement uses TRBV5-6 and TRBJ1-2; D remains ambiguous. The germline V gene has CDR1 SGHDT and CDR2 YYEEEE. This CDR3 comprises 14 residues. V was trimmed by 3 bases and J by 7 bases, leaving 16 bases between them. DNA of the CDR3: TGTGCCAGCAGCTCCCGTTTCGTGGAGGGTGGCTACACCTTC. This codes for CASSSRFVEGGYTF. Drawing the rest from reference TRBV5-6 and TRBJ1-2, the complete variable domain is DAGVTQSPTHLIKTRGQQVTLRCSPKSGHDTVSWYQQALGQGPQFIFQYYEEEERQRGNFPDRFSGHQFPNYSSELNVNALLLGDSALYLCASSSRFVEGGYTFGSGTRLTVV.

For the CDR3, the DNA is TGTGCCAGCAGCTTATATCCAGGGGCGCGTGAAAAACTGTTTTTT. It translates to CASSLYPGAREKLFF. The chain is built from TRBV7-2 and TRBJ1-4; TRBD1 might be the D (6 bases). CDR1 and CDR2 from the germline V gene are SGHTA and FQGNSA. The CDR3 totals 15 residues. V was clipped by 2 bases and J by 7 bases, with 14 bases between them.

The chain recombines TRBV28 with TRBJ1-1; D may be TRBD1 (5 bases). Looked up from germline, CDR1 is MDHEN and CDR2 is SYDVKM. Between the trimmed V and J ends, which lost 3 bases and 5 bases, there was a span of 16 bases. The CDR3 length is 15 residues. The CDR3, as DNA: TGTGCCAGCAGTTTGGGGGGGGTGGAAAGGACTGAAGCTTTCTTT. It codes for CASSLGGVERTEAFF.

The CDR3 region is CASSLTGVRTYEQYF. The CDR3 coding sequence is TGTGCCAGCAGTTTAACGGGGGTGAGGACCTACGAGCAGTACTTC. The chain links TRBV28 to TRBJ2-7, with D possibly being TRBD2 (6 bases). V gave up 2 bases and J gave up 2 bases, with 13 bases separating them. The CDR3 sequence is 15 residues long. Germline CDR1 MDHEN, CDR2 SYDVKM.

V gene TRBV12-1 combines with J gene TRBJ1-6; TRBD1, the D gene given by the table, was not confirmed from the DNA. TRBV12-1 is noted as a pseudogene. The CDR3 runs 17 residues. The CDR3 nucleotides are TGTGCCAGCAGCTTTGATTATAGGCGTAGGGGGCTGTGGGCCCTCCACTTT. This codes for CASSFDYRRRGLWALHF.

This chain uses TRBV3-1 (or the pseudogene TRBV3-2) with TRBJ1-1; 8 positions agree with TRBD1. CDR1 LGHDT and CDR2 YNNKEL come from the germline V gene (reference sequence). Trimming cost V 7 bases and J 1 base; bases outside gene matches: 5. This CDR3 is 14 amino acids long. CDR3 region: CASTQGQANTEAFF. Written as DNA, the CDR3 is TGTGCCAGCACCCAGGGACAGGCGAACACTGAAGCTTTCTTT.

The gene calls are TRBV29-1 and TRBJ1-2; TRBD1 is a possible D gene (6 bases). V dropped 4 bases and J dropped 2 bases, with 17 bases sitting between them. Germline lookup yields CDR1 SQVTM and CDR2 ANQGSEA. The CDR3 has 15 amino acids. The CDR3 loop is CSVARLIQGNYGYTF. CDR3 nucleotides: TGCAGCGTTGCCCGGTTAATACAGGGAAACTATGGCTACACCTTC.

The sample holds a few counts of this clone. The chain recombines TRBV5-8 with TRBJ1-5; tentative D call: TRBD1 (6 bases). The ends were cut back, 5 bases at V and 4 bases at J, with 16 bases in the middle. Germline CDR1 is SGHTS and CDR2 is YDEGEE. This CDR3 has 15 residues. The CDR3 protein is CASRTDSRINQPQHF. In nucleotides, the CDR3 is TGTGCCAGCAGAACGGACAGCCGAATTAATCAGCCCCAGCATTTT.

The chain has TRBV12-3 or TRBV12-4 and TRBJ1-4; D is possibly TRBD1 (6 bases). CDR3 length equals 12 residues. Between the trimmed V and J ends, which lost 3 bases and 7 bases, there was a span of 6 bases. The CDR3 sequence is CASSLDSEKLFF. The CDR3 bases are TGTGCCAGCAGTTTGGACAGTGAAAAACTGTTTTTT.